The present TCR beta chain was sequenced within a study of naive and memory T cell subsets (dated by TCRdb to the late 2010s). Regarding the study in general: An open-source, UMI-based TCR alpha and beta sequencing pipeline was applied to sorted naive and memory peripheral blood T cell subsets. The results of the functional CMV T cell responses matched the IgG serology results in every case. RNA was DNase-treated and reverse transcribed with TCR constant-region primers, mostly using SuperScript III.

V has 5 bases trimmed and J has 7 bases trimmed; junction bases matching no gene number 6. For CDR1 and CDR2, the germline V gene lists MNHNS and SASEGT. CDR3 length: 15 amino acids, cysteine to phenylalanine. The kept DNA is CDR3 alone, 45 bases in frame from the first base. The receptor library was made with UMI-ligation and nested PCR. The beta constant-region primer consisted of an equimolar mixture of two oligonucleotides that together covered TRBC1 and TRBC2. Four rounds of PCR were used to amplify ligated cDNA, with nested alpha and beta constant-region primers being used together with the SP2 primer. A single-stranded oligonucleotide bearing the SP2 primer plus a 12-nucleotide UMI was ligated onto the 3' end of the cDNA by T4 RNA ligase 1. The ligation reaction was kept at 16 degrees C for roughly 20-24 hours. PCR2 was usually performed as a SYBR Green qPCR and halted at a preset threshold so that over-amplification would not occur. Every purification after the first one was done using Agencourt AMPure XP magnetic beads. Library amounts were measured by Qubit and library quality was assessed on a TapeStation, where the main peak was expected at around 650 bp. Pooled libraries were sequenced on an Illumina MiSeq with v2 2x251 paired-end kits, typically giving roughly 1-2.3 million reads per sample. Each sample's library went into the pool at approximately 4 nM, and about 4.5-8% PhiX was added to help with cluster recognition. Under the source paper's analysis protocol: Decombinator assigned V and J genes to Demultiplexor-processed FASTQ reads by tag matching, allowing a single base-pair mismatch. Collapsinator relied on UMIs to fix sequencing errors as well as frequency errors caused by PCR heterogeneity. CDR3Translator translated TCRs and extracted CDR3s from the conserved cysteine to the FGXG phenylalanine, flagging non-productive sequences. Gini, Shannon entropy and inverse Simpson indices were calculated on repertoires that had been subsampled to equal numbers of UMI-defined TCRs. Power-law fits to clonotype abundance distributions were performed by maximum likelihood within the linear range. On one naive CD8 sample, the pipeline and MIGEC gave similar UMI counts, unique TCR numbers and clonal distributions. The repertoires were searched for about 7,000 CMV-associated CDR3 sequences that had been compiled from VDJdb and a published dataset. TCRdb trimmed the raw reads at Q25, called clones with MiXCR and kept productive beta chains. Records with the same CDR3 protein are collapsed into one entry carrying the most frequent genes and DNA. The V and J calls were not made by the authors but by TCRdb's processing. The sample contains some 31,000 distinct CDR3 sequences, roughly 20% of them found a single time. The ten top clones hold around 3.3% of the sample.

From the second PCR step onward, the TCR alpha chain libraries and the TCR beta chain libraries were amplified separately. The CMV status of each donor was determined by measuring IFNgamma production from CD4+ T cells after fresh PBMCs had been stimulated overnight with CMV viral lysate. CD4 T cells were positively selected with Miltenyi beads, followed by positive selection of CD8 T cells from the CD4-negative fraction. Cells stained for CD3, CD4, CD8, CD45RA, CD27 and a live/dead dye were sorted on a BD Aria II into four subsets by CD45RA and CD27. Effector memory cells were sorted as CD45RA-CD27-, whereas EMRA cells were sorted as CD45RA+CD27-. Blood was obtained from three healthy volunteers, and the blood from each volunteer was fractionated into CD4 and CD8 T cells and subsequently into four differentiation subsets. Roughly 0.12 L of peripheral blood was taken from each donor, and PBMC were separated by density-gradient centrifugation on Ficoll-Paque PLUS. The sorted cells were lysed in RLT buffer, after which RNA was extracted using a Qiagen RNeasy kit and kept at -80 degrees C.

On this clonotype itself: Its antigen has not been determined. No per-base quality is available; no much larger clone lies one base away.

Here is what the overall study found, with its caveats: After error correction, over 95% of naive TCR sequences appeared only once, giving much steeper abundance distributions than memory subsets. TCR abundance followed a power law whose exponent differed between naive and memory subsets but was consistent across the three individuals. Clonotypes were defined as single alpha or beta chain sequences, not paired alpha/beta receptors. The repertoire findings for the naive and memory subsets could not be validated against a ground truth because none was available. RNA-based TCR counts may be affected by expression changes linked to T cell activation and differentiation. In both CD4 and CD8 cells, the Gini index increased while Shannon and inverse Simpson diversity decreased from naive through CM, EM and EMRA.

The sequenced sample was effector memory CD4+ T cells from blood. The sample's cell subset or site label, decoded: effector memory, CD45RA- CD27-. This TCR derives from a human donor in good health. The chain was built from TRBV6-1 and TRBJ2-2; TRBD2 aligns with 11 central bases. The CDR3 reads CASSNLAGGFGELFF. The DNA is TGTGCCAGCAGTAATCTAGCGGGAGGATTCGGGGAGCTGTTTTTT.